The subject of this entry is one T cell receptor beta chain. Its antigen is not identified. Once RNA had been extracted, it was reverse transcribed into cDNA to act as the sequencing template. Assay: immunoSEQ multiplex PCR; the TCRdb copy retains only in-frame clones and omits some. The repertoire holds roughly 220,000 clones, approximately 72% seen once, with 0.95% to 1.5% in the top ten. The sample comes from a study of CD8+ T cells in alopecia areata. Points from the study as a whole: Many expanded lesional clones stayed in scalp and blood while on tofacitinib. Sharing of TCRs across patients appeared less clear than in mice, possibly for HLA-related reasons.

The germline V gene encodes CDR1 MNHEY and CDR2 SVGAGI. Trimming left V 2 bases short and J 6 bases short, with 8 bases between. The CDR3 totals 13 residues. Noted treatment: oral pan-JAK inhibitor, 5-10 mg twice daily. Cell sorting was applied to PBMCs, and CD4+ and CD8+ T cells were collected. The TCR originated in a human donor with alopecia areata. Sequenced here: CD4+ T cells sorted from blood, sampled at week 44, from a patient treated with tofacitinib. The J gene is TRBJ1-5, the V gene TRBV6-5; D is perhaps TRBD1 (5 bases). The CDR3 sequence: CASSYRRGQPQHF. The CDR3 bases are TGTGCCAGCAGTTACCGGAGGGGTCAGCCCCAGCATTTT.